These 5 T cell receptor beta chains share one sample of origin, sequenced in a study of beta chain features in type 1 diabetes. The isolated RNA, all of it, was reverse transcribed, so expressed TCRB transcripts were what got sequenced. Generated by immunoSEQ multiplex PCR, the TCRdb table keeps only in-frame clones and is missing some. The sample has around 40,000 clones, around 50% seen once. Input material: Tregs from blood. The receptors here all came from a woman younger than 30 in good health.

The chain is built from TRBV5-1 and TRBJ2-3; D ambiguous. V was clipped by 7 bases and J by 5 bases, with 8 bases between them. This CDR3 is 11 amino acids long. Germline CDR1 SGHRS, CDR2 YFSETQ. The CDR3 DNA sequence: TGCGCCAGCGCCAGAGGAGATACGCAGTATTTT. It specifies CASARGDTQYF.

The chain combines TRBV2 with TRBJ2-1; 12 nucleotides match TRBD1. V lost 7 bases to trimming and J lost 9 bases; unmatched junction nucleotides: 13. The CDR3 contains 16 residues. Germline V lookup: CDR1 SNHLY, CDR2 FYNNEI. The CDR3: CASTGTGGFRGSEQFF. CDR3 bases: TGTGCCAGCACCGGGACAGGGGGCTTTCGCGGCAGTGAGCAGTTCTTC.

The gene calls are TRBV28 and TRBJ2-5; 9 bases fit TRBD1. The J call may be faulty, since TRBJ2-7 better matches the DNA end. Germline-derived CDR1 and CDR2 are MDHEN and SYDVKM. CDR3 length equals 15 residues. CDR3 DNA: TGTGCCAGCACCGATGCCGGGACAGGGCCGTTCGAGCAGTACTTC. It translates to CASTDAGTGPFEQYF.

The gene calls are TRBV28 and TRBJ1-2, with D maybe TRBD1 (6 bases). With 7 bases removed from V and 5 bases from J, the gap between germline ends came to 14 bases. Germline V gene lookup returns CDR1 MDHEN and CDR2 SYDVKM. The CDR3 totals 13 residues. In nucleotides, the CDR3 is TGTGCCAGCACTGCGACAGGCTGGTATGGCTACACCTTC. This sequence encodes CASTATGWYGYTF.

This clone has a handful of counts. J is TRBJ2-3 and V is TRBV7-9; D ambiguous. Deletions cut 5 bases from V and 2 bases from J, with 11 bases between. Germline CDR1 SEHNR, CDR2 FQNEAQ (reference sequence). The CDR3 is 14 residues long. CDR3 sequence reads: CASSLDFSTDTQYF. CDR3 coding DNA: TGTGCCAGCAGCCTTGACTTCTCCACAGATACGCAGTATTTT.